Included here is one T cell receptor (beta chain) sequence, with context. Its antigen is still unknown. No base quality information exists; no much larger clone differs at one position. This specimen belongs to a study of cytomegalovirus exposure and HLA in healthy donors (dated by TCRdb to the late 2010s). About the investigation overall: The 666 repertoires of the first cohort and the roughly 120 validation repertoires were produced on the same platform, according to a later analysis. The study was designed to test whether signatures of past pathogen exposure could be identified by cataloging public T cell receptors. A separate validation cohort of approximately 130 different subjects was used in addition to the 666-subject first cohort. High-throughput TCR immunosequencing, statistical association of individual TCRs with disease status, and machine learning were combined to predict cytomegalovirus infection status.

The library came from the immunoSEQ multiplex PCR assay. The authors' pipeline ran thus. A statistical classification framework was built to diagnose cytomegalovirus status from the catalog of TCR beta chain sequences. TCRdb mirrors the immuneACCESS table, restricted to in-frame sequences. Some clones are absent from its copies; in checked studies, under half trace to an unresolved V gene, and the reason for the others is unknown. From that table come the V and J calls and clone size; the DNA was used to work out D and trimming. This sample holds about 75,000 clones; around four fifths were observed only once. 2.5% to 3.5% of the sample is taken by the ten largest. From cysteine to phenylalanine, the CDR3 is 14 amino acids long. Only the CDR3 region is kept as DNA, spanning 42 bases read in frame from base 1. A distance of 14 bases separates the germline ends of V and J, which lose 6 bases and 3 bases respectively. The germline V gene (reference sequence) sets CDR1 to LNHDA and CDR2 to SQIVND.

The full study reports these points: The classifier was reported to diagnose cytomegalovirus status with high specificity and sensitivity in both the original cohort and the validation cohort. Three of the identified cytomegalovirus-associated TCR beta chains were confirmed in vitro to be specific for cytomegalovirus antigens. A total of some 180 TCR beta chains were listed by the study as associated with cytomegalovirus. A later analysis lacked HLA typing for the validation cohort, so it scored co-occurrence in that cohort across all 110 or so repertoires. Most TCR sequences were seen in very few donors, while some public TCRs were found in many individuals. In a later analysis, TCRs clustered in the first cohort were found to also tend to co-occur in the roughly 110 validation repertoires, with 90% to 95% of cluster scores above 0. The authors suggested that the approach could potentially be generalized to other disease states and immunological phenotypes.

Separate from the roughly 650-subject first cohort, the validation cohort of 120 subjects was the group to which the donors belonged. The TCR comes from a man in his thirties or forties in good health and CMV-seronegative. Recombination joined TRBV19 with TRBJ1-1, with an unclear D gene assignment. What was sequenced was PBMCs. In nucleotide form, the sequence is TGTGCCAGTAGACCTCGGGCGCGGGACACTGAAGCTTTCTTT. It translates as CASRPRARDTEAFF.